These 22 T cell receptor beta chains were sequenced from one sample in a study of long-term antiretroviral therapy in people with HIV. Version v3.0 of the immunoSEQ assay ran at survey level. The table came from immunoSEQ multiplex PCR; TCRdb's copy has only in-frame clones and leaves some out. The sample lists 15,000 or so clones; more than 75% were seen once. The sample was unsorted PBMCs, taken 0.7 years before starting antiretroviral therapy. Every receptor here comes from a man aged 45-60 years with HIV.

The chain recombines TRBV19 with TRBJ1-1; D call uncertain. The V gene lost 5 bases and the J gene lost 11 bases, with 15 bases spanning the gap. This CDR3 contains 12 residues. Germline V gene lookup returns CDR1 LNHDA and CDR2 SQIVND (reference sequence). In nucleotides, the CDR3 is TGTGCCAGTAGTCAGATCCGAGGAAGGGCTTTCTTT. It yields the protein CASSQIRGRAFF.

This clone was counted between two and nine times. V is TRBV19 and J is TRBJ2-7; D not resolved. Trimming removed 4 bases at V and 0 bases at J, with 10 bases between. The CDR3 sequence is 14 residues long. CDR1 LNHDA and CDR2 SQIVND come from the germline V gene (reference sequence). CDR3 DNA: TGTGCCAGTAGTAGCATTCCGATCTCCTACGAGCAGTACTTC. Its translation: CASSSIPISYEQYF.

The chain links TRBV4-3 to TRBJ2-7, with 10 bases lining up with TRBD2. Germline values: CDR1 LGHNA, CDR2 YSLEER. J gave up 4 bases and V 1 base, and 7 bases lay outside the gene matches. The CDR3 loop spans 16 amino acids. The CDR3 here is CASSQGQAGGQYEQYF. The CDR3 coding sequence is TGCGCCAGCAGCCAAGGACAAGCGGGGGGGCAATACGAGCAGTACTTC.

The chain combines TRBV18 with TRBJ2-2; no reliable D call. The germline V gene has CDR1 KGHSH and CDR2 LQKENI. The CDR3 covers 16 residues. With 1 base removed from V and 3 bases from J, the gap between germline ends came to 12 bases. The CDR3 is CASSPRSGRDTGELFF. CDR3 sequence (DNA): TGTGCCAGCTCACCACGGTCCGGCCGAGACACCGGGGAGCTGTTTTTT.

The J gene is TRBJ2-1, the V gene TRBV18; TRBD1 aligns across 7 bases. Losses at the gene ends were 1 base for V and 4 bases for J; bases not matched to a gene: 1. Per germline, CDR1 KGHSH and CDR2 LQKENI. CDR3 size: 14 residues. The CDR3 DNA reads as TGTGCCAGCTCACCACAGACAGGGTACAATGAGCAGTTCTTC. It yields the protein CASSPQTGYNEQFF.

This clone has more than one count but fewer than ten. The rearrangement uses TRBV6-6 and TRBJ2-7, with unresolved D. Germline V CDR1 and CDR2: MNHNY, SVGAGI (reference sequence). Trimming cost V 2 bases and J 8 bases, with 10 bases left between them. The CDR3 has 12 amino acids. The CDR3 sequence is CASSYDLSQQYF. The CDR3 nucleotides read TGTGCCAGCAGTTACGACCTCTCTCAGCAGTACTTC.

This sequence joins TRBV6-1 and TRBJ2-7, with 7 bases lining up with TRBD2. Germline V gene sequence: CDR1 MNHNS, CDR2 SASEGT. The V and J ends lost 3 bases and 3 bases, in that order; junction bases with no gene match: 8. The CDR3 loop spans 15 amino acids. CDR3 nucleotides: TGTGCCAGCAGTGAGATGAGCGGACTAGTCTACGAGCAGTACTTC. Residues: CASSEMSGLVYEQYF.

The chain couples TRBV6-1 to TRBJ2-7; the match to TRBD1 covers 7 bases. Germline CDR1 MNHNS, CDR2 SASEGT. This CDR3 comprises 16 residues. V trimming: 1 base; J trimming: 2 bases; junction bases outside the gene matches: 8. The CDR3 nucleotides are TGTGCCAGCAGTGAAGTTCCGGGACAGCGGACCTACGAGCAGTACTTC. Its translation is CASSEVPGQRTYEQYF.

This clone was counted only a few times. The rearrangement joins TRBV5-1 to TRBJ2-7; no definite D call. This CDR3 contains 12 residues. CDR1 and CDR2 from the germline V gene are SGHRS and YFSETQ. With 5 bases removed from V and 3 bases from J, the gap between germline ends came to 9 bases. CDR3 nucleotides: TGCGCCAGCAGACTCGAGAACTACGAGCAGTACTTC. Protein: CASRLENYEQYF.

This clone was recorded a few times. CDR3 protein: CASGQGARQPQHF. CDR3 in DNA: TGTGCCAGCGGGCAGGGTGCGCGTCAGCCCCAGCATTTT. The gene calls are TRBV6-5 and TRBJ1-5; a weak D match, TRBD1 (5 bases). With 8 bases removed from V and 6 bases from J, the gap between germline ends came to 14 bases. The CDR3 runs to 13 residues. In germline, CDR1 is MNHEY, CDR2 SVGAGI.

V gene TRBV5-1 combines with J gene TRBJ2-5; 9 bases are a match to TRBD2. V was clipped by 7 bases and J by 4 bases; unmatched bases: 8. CDR3 length: 14 amino acids. Germline V gene sequence: CDR1 SGHRS, CDR2 YFSETQ. CDR3 in amino acids: CASAFAGGLETQYF. CDR3 DNA: TGCGCCAGCGCTTTCGCGGGAGGGCTAGAGACCCAGTACTTC.

The genes are TRBV27 and TRBJ2-7, with D perhaps TRBD1 (5 bases). CDR1 is MNHEY and CDR2 is SMNVEV in the germline V gene (reference sequence). This CDR3 contains 14 residues. V lost 0 bases to trimming and J lost 5 bases, with 11 bases between them. The CDR3 sequence is CASSLSPRVHEQYF. For the CDR3, the DNA is TGTGCCAGCAGTTTATCCCCCAGGGTCCACGAGCAGTACTTC.

This chain uses TRBV29-1 with TRBJ2-3; the match to TRBD1 covers 7 bases. This CDR3 comprises 14 residues. After removal of 3 bases from V and 4 bases from J, the junction contained 7 bases not matched to a gene. Germline lookup yields CDR1 SQVTM and CDR2 ANQGSEA. CDR3 coding DNA: TGCAGCGTTGAGGGGACAGCCAATCCAGATACGCAGTATTTT. Encoded protein: CSVEGTANPDTQYF.

The J gene is TRBJ1-3, the V gene TRBV5-6; D is unresolved. There are 16 residues in the CDR3. V dropped 0 bases and J dropped 0 bases, with 10 bases sitting between them. In germline, CDR1 is SGHDT, CDR2 YYEEEE. This chain's CDR3 is CASSLGMARSGNTIYF. The CDR3 coding sequence is TGTGCCAGCAGCTTGGGAATGGCACGCTCTGGAAACACCATATATTTT.

The rearrangement links TRBV10-3 to TRBJ2-5; D is unclear. Germline lookup yields CDR1 ENHRY and CDR2 SYGVKD. This CDR3 spans 13 amino acids. Trimming removed 4 bases at V and 4 bases at J, with 10 bases between. The CDR3 DNA reads TGTGCCATCAGTGGTCCGGGCCGAGAGACCCAGTACTTC. This gives the protein CAISGPGRETQYF.

The V gene is TRBV7-2, the J gene TRBJ2-1; TRBD1 matches at 9 bases. The CDR3 is 15 amino acids. V was clipped by 5 bases and J by 4 bases; unmatched bases: 6. Germline assignment: CDR1 SGHTA and CDR2 FQGNSA. The CDR3, as DNA: TGTGCCAGCAGCGCGGACAGGGGAGGGTACAATGAGCAGTTCTTC. It codes for CASSADRGGYNEQFF.

V is TRBV5-1 and J is TRBJ1-1; unclear D gene. With 3 bases removed from V and 0 bases from J, the gap between germline ends came to 15 bases. Germline CDR1 and CDR2: SGHRS and YFSETQ. This CDR3 comprises 16 residues. In DNA form, the CDR3 reads TGCGCCAGCAGCTCCACCCCGCCGGTACTGAACACTGAAGCTTTCTTT. It is translated as CASSSTPPVLNTEAFF.

The chain links TRBV30 to TRBJ1-2, with D unclear. The CDR3 has 11 amino acids. Germline V gene lookup returns CDR1 GTSNPN and CDR2 SVGIG (reference sequence). V shed 2 bases and J shed 0 bases, with 1 base lying between them. Here the CDR3 DNA reads TGTGCCTGGAGTTCTAACTATGGCTACACCTTC. It encodes CAWSSNYGYTF.

The chain couples TRBV5-1 to TRBJ2-1; D is perhaps TRBD1 (6 bases). V lost 9 bases and J 2 bases, leaving 15 bases between the germline ends. In germline, CDR1 is SGHRS, CDR2 YFSETQ. This CDR3 contains 14 residues. The CDR3 protein is CATTDSLTYNEQFF. DNA of the CDR3: TGCGCCACAACGGACAGTTTGACCTACAATGAGCAGTTCTTC.

This chain connects TRBV9 to TRBJ2-1, with 8 bases matching TRBD2. Germline V gene data show CDR1 as SGDLS and CDR2 as YYNGEE. Germline trimming cut 4 bases from V and 6 bases from J; bases unmatched to any gene: 6. The CDR3 totals 14 residues. CDR3 amino acids: CASSPRTSLNEQFF. The CDR3 DNA reads as TGTGCCAGCAGCCCCCGGACTAGCCTCAATGAGCAGTTCTTC.

The V gene is TRBV10-2, the J gene TRBJ2-7, with 7 bases matching TRBD2. The CDR3 has 14 residues. The V gene's germline CDR1 is WSHSY and CDR2 SAAADI. Trimming took 3 bases from V and 1 from J; bases not matched to a gene: 3. CDR3 bases: TGCGCCAGCAGTGAAGCGCGGGGGTCCTACGAGCAGTACTTC. Translating gives CASSEARGSYEQYF.

This clone was recorded a few times. The chain has TRBV5-4 and TRBJ1-6, with a weak D call TRBD1 (6 bases). V lost 4 bases, J lost 7 bases, and 12 bases lay in between. The CDR3 has 14 residues. The germline V gene encodes CDR1 SGHNT and CDR2 YYREEE (reference sequence). CDR3 sequence reads: CASSVGQPNSPLHF. DNA for the CDR3: TGTGCCAGCAGCGTAGGACAGCCCAATTCACCCCTCCACTTT.